This TCR beta chain comes out of a study of early stage breast cancer tumors. Study context: Invasive lobular carcinomas made up four of 12 ER+/PR+/HER2- tumors.

Notes on the study in general: Tumors had roughly 2.5-fold higher T cell density than normal breast. Commonly generated sequences made up most enriched TCRB sequences shared between patients.

The ends were cut back, 0 bases at V and 2 bases at J, with 13 bases in the middle. Per germline, CDR1 SGHRS and CDR2 YFSETQ. The CDR3 is 16 amino acids. Clones were read by immunoSEQ multiplex PCR, and TCRdb kept only the in-frame ones, dropping some. The table lists about 72,000 clones, more than 65% of them singletons. About this clone itself: Its target is not known.

Material: blood. This sequence joins TRBV5-1 and TRBJ2-3, with D maybe TRBD2 (5 bases). The sequence was obtained from a person aged 55 to 75 with breast cancer. The chain's CDR3 is CASSLGGSGFTDTQYF. The CDR3 nucleotides read TGCGCCAGCAGCTTGGGAGGGAGTGGATTCACAGATACGCAGTATTTT.